The sequence of this T cell receptor (beta chain) was determined in a study of spatial heterogeneity in lung cancer. Turning to the study itself: Alpha-chain sequences were consistently detected in smaller numbers than beta-chain sequences.

TCRdb recomputed calls from the 5' RACE reads with MiXCR, one row per CDR3 protein. The sample lists fewer than 100,000 distinct CDR3 sequences, roughly a fifth occurring once. V was pared by 6 bases and J by 8 bases, with 17 bases between. The germline V gene encodes CDR1 MNHEY and CDR2 SVGAGI. CDR3 length: 13 amino acids. Specified time point: blood at routine non-recurrence follow-up after resection. Whole RNA, isolated from tumor, nontumor lung or frozen PBMC, was sequenced without prior sorting. The chain uses TRBV6-5 and TRBJ2-7, with D perhaps matching TRBD1 (6 bases). The specimen comprised PBMCs, sampled at follow-up. The sequence derives from a male donor with early-stage non-small cell lung cancer. The CDR3 DNA reads as TGTGCCAGCAGGCGCATAGAACAGGGCAAGCAGTACTTC. This gives the protein CASRRIEQGKQYF.